These 18 T cell receptor beta chains were sequenced from one sample in a study of T cell responses to AZD1222 COVID-19 vaccine. Generated by immunoSEQ multiplex PCR, the TCRdb table keeps only in-frame clones and is missing some. The sample records some 150,000 clones, 90% to 95% being singletons. Here the sequenced sample was peripheral blood, taken 28 days after the second AZD1222 dose. These receptors all stem from an adult who received the AZD1222 COVID-19 vaccine.

This clone was counted a few times. This chain joins TRBV5-1 and TRBJ2-2; tentatively, D is TRBD1 (6 bases). Trimming removed 4 bases from V and 7 bases from J, with 14 bases in between. CDR1 SGHRS and CDR2 YFSETQ come from the germline V gene. This CDR3 region has 14 residues. CDR3 DNA: TGCGCCAGCAGCGCCCAACAGGGCCACGGGGAGCTGTTTTTT. Its protein product is CASSAQQGHGELFF.

Comment on this clone: This sample also contains other DNA sequences that code for the same CDR3. V is TRBV6-5 and J is TRBJ1-2; 7 bases line up with TRBD1. This CDR3 region has 11 residues. Trimming removed 6 bases from V and 8 bases from J; junction bases left unmatched: 3. CDR1 and CDR2 from the germline V gene are MNHEY and SVGAGI. CDR3 residues: CASSSGGGYTF. The DNA of the CDR3 is TGTGCCAGCAGCTCAGGGGGAGGCTACACCTTC.

The chain joins TRBV29-1 to TRBJ1-2; D is uncertain. Trimming stripped 2 bases from V and 8 bases from J, with 9 bases between. The germline V gene encodes CDR1 SQVTM and CDR2 ANQGSEA. The CDR3 has 11 residues. CDR3 nucleotides: TGCAGCGTTGAACCGGTGGAGGGCTACACCTTC. Amino acids: CSVEPVEGYTF.

CDR3 DNA: TGCGCCAGCAGCGCTCGGACAGGTGGGGAGCAGTACTTC. Protein: CASSARTGGEQYF. This chain connects TRBV5-1 to TRBJ2-7; TRBD1 agrees at 7 bases. This CDR3 is built from 13 residues. The germline V gene has CDR1 SGHRS and CDR2 YFSETQ. V was clipped by 4 bases and J by 7 bases; unmatched bases: 8.

The V and J genes are TRBV15 and TRBJ2-7; D remains unclear. There are 15 residues in the CDR3. Trimming shortened V by 5 bases and J by 6 bases, and 20 bases separated the two germline ends. In germline, CDR1 is LNHNV, CDR2 YYDKDF (reference sequence). The CDR3 DNA reads TGTGCCACCAGCTTCCTGGCCGGGCCCCGTACCGAGCAGTACTTC. Protein product: CATSFLAGPRTEQYF.

This CDR3 reads CASSGYRGVSTDTQYF. The CDR3 DNA sequence: TGTGCCAGCAGTGGATACAGGGGAGTATCCACAGATACGCAGTATTTT. The chain couples TRBV6-1 to TRBJ2-3; 7 nucleotides line up with TRBD1. Germline V gene data show CDR1 as MNHNS and CDR2 as SASEGT. V trimming: 4 bases; J trimming: 2 bases; junction bases outside the gene matches: 9. This CDR3 spans 16 amino acids.

The chain links TRBV29-1 to TRBJ2-1; 8 bases are shared with TRBD2. The V gene end was trimmed by 4 bases and the J gene end by 8 bases; junction bases not matched to a gene: 10. The CDR3 length is 14 residues. The germline V gene has CDR1 SQVTM and CDR2 ANQGSEA. CDR3 sequence reads: CSVGDSGSTDEQFF. Written as DNA, the CDR3 is TGCAGCGTTGGAGACAGCGGGAGTACCGATGAGCAGTTCTTC.

The chain has TRBV30 and TRBJ1-5; D remains ambiguous. Germline CDR1 is GTSNPN and CDR2 is SVGIG (reference sequence). Between the trimmed V and J ends, which lost 2 bases and 4 bases, there was a span of 9 bases. The CDR3 loop spans 13 amino acids. The DNA for the CDR3 is TGTGCCTGGAGTTTGAGGCGAAATCAGCCCCAGCATTTT. This gives the protein CAWSLRRNQPQHF.

J is TRBJ2-2 and V is TRBV11-3; 9 bases are shared with TRBD1. V was clipped by 4 bases and J by 7 bases; unmatched bases: 10. The V gene's germline CDR1 is SGHNT and CDR2 YENEEA. The CDR3 loop spans 16 amino acids. The CDR3 sequence: CASSSWDRESNGELFF. Written as DNA, the CDR3 is TGTGCCAGCAGCTCCTGGGACAGGGAATCGAACGGGGAGCTGTTTTTT.

The rearrangement joins TRBV28 to TRBJ2-7; TRBD2 might be the D (7 bases). V was cut by 6 bases and J by 0 bases, with 9 bases left in between. CDR1 and CDR2 (germline): MDHEN, SYDVKM. The CDR3 has 13 residues. The CDR3 coding sequence is TGTGCCAGCAGGAGGGGGGGCTCCTACGAGCAGTACTTC. It codes for CASRRGGSYEQYF.

J is TRBJ2-7 and V is TRBV30, with 10 bases that match TRBD1. Per germline, CDR1 GTSNPN and CDR2 SVGIG (reference sequence). V was pared by 2 bases and J by 4 bases, with 2 bases of the junction left unmatched. The CDR3 runs 13 residues. CDR3 in amino acids: CAWSTGQGYEQYF. CDR3 sequence (DNA): TGTGCCTGGAGTACGGGACAGGGGTACGAGCAGTACTTC.

This chain connects TRBV4-1 to TRBJ1-5; unclear D gene. CDR1 is MGHRA and CDR2 is YSYEKL in the germline V gene. There are 16 residues in the CDR3. V was clipped by 1 base and J by 4 bases, with 14 bases between them. The CDR3 DNA reads TGCGCCAGCAGCCAAGGTAAAGGGAATTTTAATCAGCCCCAGCATTTT. This gives the protein CASSQGKGNFNQPQHF.

The rearrangement links TRBV7-3 to TRBJ1-1; D call uncertain. V shed 0 bases and J shed 5 bases, with 7 bases lying between them. The CDR3 has 13 amino acids. Germline assignment: CDR1 SGHTA and CDR2 FQGTGA. The CDR3 protein is CASSLTKETEAFF. The CDR3 DNA is TGTGCCAGCAGCTTAACGAAAGAAACTGAAGCTTTCTTT.

The chain carries TRBV6-5 and TRBJ1-2; D not resolved. The CDR3 consists of 12 residues. Germline V gene data show CDR1 as MNHEY and CDR2 as SVGAGI. V was pared by 6 bases and J by 2 bases, with 7 bases between. The CDR3 here is CASRGKNYGYTF. The CDR3 DNA sequence: TGTGCCAGCAGGGGTAAAAACTATGGCTACACCTTC.

This clone was counted a single time. The V and J genes are TRBV18 and TRBJ1-4; unclear D gene. This CDR3 spans 14 amino acids. Trimming took off 3 bases at V and 6 bases at J, with 11 bases between the two ends. Per the germline V gene, CDR1 is KGHSH and CDR2 is LQKENI. CDR3 DNA: TGTGCCAGCTCACCCCGGGTCCCTGATGAAAAACTGTTTTTT. This gives the protein CASSPRVPDEKLFF.

In its sample, this clone was seen once. CDR3 sequence reads: CASSPETGGNSPLHF. CDR3 nucleotides: TGTGCCAGCTCACCGGAGACAGGGGGTAATTCACCCCTCCACTTT. The chain employs TRBV18 and TRBJ1-6, with 9 bases lining up with TRBD1. The CDR3 loop spans 15 amino acids. With V trimmed by 3 bases and J by 6 bases, 3 bases remained unmatched. Per germline, CDR1 KGHSH and CDR2 LQKENI.

V and J are TRBV7-3 and TRBJ1-3; D gene uncertain. The CDR3 length is 16 residues. Germline assignment: CDR1 SGHTA and CDR2 FQGTGA. Between the trimmed V and J ends, which lost 2 bases and 0 bases, there was a span of 11 bases. The CDR3 DNA reads as TGTGCCAGCAGCTTAGGGCCGGTCCGCTCTGGAAACACCATATATTTT. It codes for CASSLGPVRSGNTIYF.

This chain uses TRBV6-1 with TRBJ2-7; D unresolved. V dropped 0 bases and J dropped 7 bases, with 25 bases sitting between them. The CDR3 extends over 18 amino acids. Germline CDR1 is MNHNS and CDR2 is SASEGT. CDR3: CASSEARGRFQFPWEQYF. DNA of the CDR3: TGTGCCAGCAGTGAAGCGCGAGGTCGCTTCCAATTTCCTTGGGAGCAGTACTTC.